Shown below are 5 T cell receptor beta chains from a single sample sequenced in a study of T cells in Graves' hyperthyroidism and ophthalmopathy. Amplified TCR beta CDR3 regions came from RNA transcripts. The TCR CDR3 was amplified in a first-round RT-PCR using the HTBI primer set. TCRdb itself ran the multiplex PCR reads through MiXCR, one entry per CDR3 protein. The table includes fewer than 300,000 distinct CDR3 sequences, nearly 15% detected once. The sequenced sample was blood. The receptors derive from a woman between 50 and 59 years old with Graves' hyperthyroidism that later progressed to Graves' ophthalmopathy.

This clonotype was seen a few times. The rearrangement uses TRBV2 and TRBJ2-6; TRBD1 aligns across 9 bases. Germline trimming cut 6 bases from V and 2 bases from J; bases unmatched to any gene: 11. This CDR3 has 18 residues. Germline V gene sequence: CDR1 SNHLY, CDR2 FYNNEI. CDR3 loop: CASRATGTGPAGANVLTF. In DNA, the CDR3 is TGTGCCAGCAGAGCCACCGGGACAGGGCCAGCTGGGGCCAACGTCCTGACTTTC.

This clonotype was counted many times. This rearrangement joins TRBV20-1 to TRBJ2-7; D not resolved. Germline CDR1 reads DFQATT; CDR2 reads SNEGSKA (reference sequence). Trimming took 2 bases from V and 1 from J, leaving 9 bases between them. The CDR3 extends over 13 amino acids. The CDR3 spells CSARYGYSYEQYF. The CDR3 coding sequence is TGCAGTGCTAGATACGGCTATTCCTACGAGCAGTACTTC.

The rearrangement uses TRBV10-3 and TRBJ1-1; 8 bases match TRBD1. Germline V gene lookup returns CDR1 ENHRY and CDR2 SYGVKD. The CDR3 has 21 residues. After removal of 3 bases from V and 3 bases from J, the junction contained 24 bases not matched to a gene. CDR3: CAISDSTGGGESRFWDTEAFF. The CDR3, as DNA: TGTGCCATCAGTGATTCAACAGGGGGGGGGGAGTCCCGCTTTTGGGACACTGAAGCTTTCTTT.

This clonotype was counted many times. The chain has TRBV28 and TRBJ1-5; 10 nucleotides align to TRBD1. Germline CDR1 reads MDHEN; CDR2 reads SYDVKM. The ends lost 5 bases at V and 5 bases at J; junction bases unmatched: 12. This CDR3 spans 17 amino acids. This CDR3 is CASSLFAGTGVHQPQHF. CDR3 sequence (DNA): TGTGCCAGCAGTCTCTTCGCAGGGACAGGGGTACATCAGCCCCAGCATTTT.

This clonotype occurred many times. CDR3 DNA sequence: TGCAGTGCTATACGGGAGGGGGTCTACAATGAGCAGTTCTTC. Protein sequence: CSAIREGVYNEQFF. The rearrangement joins TRBV20-1 to TRBJ2-1, with 8 bases identical to TRBD2. V lost 4 bases to trimming and J lost 3 bases; unmatched junction nucleotides: 5. Germline values: CDR1 DFQATT, CDR2 SNEGSKA (reference sequence). There are 14 residues in the CDR3.